The 3 T cell receptor beta chains below all came from one sample that was sequenced in a study of Graves' ophthalmopathy and Graves' hyperthyroidism. CDR3 regions of TCR beta were amplified from RNA transcripts. Second-round multiplex PCR followed a first-round RT-PCR using HTBI primers. TCRdb re-analysed the multiplex PCR reads in MiXCR, keeping a single row per CDR3 protein. This sample has under 800,000 distinct CDR3 sequences; roughly 20% occur once, and the top ten carry more than 5.5%. Sequencing was performed on peripheral blood. These receptors were obtained from a woman between 18 and 30 years old with stable Graves' hyperthyroidism. Some clones in this sample may be carry-over from other donors' samples.

This clonotype was picked up many times. V usage is TRBV6-6 and J usage is TRBJ2-3; either TRBD1 or TRBD2 may supply D (5 bases each). From germline, CDR1 is MNHNY and CDR2 SVGAGI (reference sequence). The CDR3 runs to 15 residues. Trimming left V 4 bases short and J 4 bases short, with 15 bases between. The CDR3 here is CASSSVGAGADTQYF. The CDR3 region has the DNA TGTGCCAGCAGTTCGGTCGGGGCTGGCGCAGATACGCAGTATTTT.

V usage is TRBV7-9 and J usage is TRBJ2-7, with D maybe TRBD1 (5 bases). The V gene lost 2 bases and the J gene lost 3 bases, with 11 bases spanning the gap. CDR3 length: 14 residues. In germline, CDR1 is SEHNR, CDR2 FQNEAQ (reference sequence). CDR3 sequence: CASSLPYRSYEQYF. Here the CDR3 DNA reads TGTGCCAGCAGCTTACCCTACAGGAGCTACGAGCAGTACTTC.

There are many counts of this clonotype. The chain employs TRBV12-3 or TRBV12-4 and TRBJ1-5, with 9 bases matching TRBD1. The CDR3 covers 15 residues. V gave up 5 bases and J gave up 7 bases; unmatched junction bases: 9. The DNA for the CDR3 is TGTGCCAGCAGTACTAACCCGGGACAGGGACAGCCCCAGCATTTT. It yields the protein CASSTNPGQGQPQHF.